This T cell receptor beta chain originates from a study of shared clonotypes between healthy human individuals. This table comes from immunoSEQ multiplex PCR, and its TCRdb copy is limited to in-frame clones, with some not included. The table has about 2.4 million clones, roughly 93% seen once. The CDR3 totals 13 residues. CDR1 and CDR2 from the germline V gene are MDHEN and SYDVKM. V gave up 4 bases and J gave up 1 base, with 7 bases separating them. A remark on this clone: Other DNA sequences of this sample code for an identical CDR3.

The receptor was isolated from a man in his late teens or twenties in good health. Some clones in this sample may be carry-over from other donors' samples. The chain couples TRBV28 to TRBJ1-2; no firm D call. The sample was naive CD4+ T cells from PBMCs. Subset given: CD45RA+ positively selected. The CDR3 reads CASSSPINYGYTF. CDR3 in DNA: TGTGCCAGCAGTTCTCCCATTAACTATGGCTACACCTTC.